This T cell receptor (beta chain) was identified during a study of blood T cell repertoires in COVID-19. Looking at the study overall: The samples span acute and convalescent COVID-19 from the United States, Italy and Spain. T cells, B-cell-depleted T cells, or PBMCs provided the cDNA or gDNA that served as material.

Assay used: immunoSEQ multiplex PCR; TCRdb lists only in-frame clones, some missing. The table has 250,000 to 350,000 clones, more than 70% seen once. This clone came up once. Patients from Seattle were sampled longitudinally, starting during active infection. The origin of this receptor is a woman under 40 with COVID-19, enrolled during active disease. Source material: peripheral blood.

The DNA for the CDR3 is TGTGCCAGCAGTTTCTTGAACACCGGGGAGCTGTTTTTT. It specifies CASSFLNTGELFF. V usage is TRBV2 and J usage is TRBJ2-2; D remains unclear. Germline values: CDR1 SNHLY, CDR2 FYNNEI. V gave up 5 bases and J gave up 1 base, with 5 bases separating them. There are 13 residues in the CDR3.